This T cell receptor (beta chain) was recovered during a study of cytomegalovirus exposure and HLA in healthy donors. Looked up from germline, CDR1 is GTSNPN and CDR2 is SVGIG (reference sequence). V dropped 2 bases and J dropped 3 bases, with 7 bases sitting between them. The CDR3 is 12 residues long. PCR amplification relied on 60 Vbeta primers (plus 13 Jbeta primers). Repertoires were generated with immunoSEQ multiplex PCR, while TCRdb's copy carries only in-frame clones and drops some. In the table there are 60,000 to 70,000 clones, just over 65% of which are singletons. This sequence originates from a woman in her 30s in good health and CMV-seronegative. The source material was PBMCs. The rearrangement links TRBV30 to TRBJ2-5, with D possibly matching TRBD1 (6 bases). CDR3 in amino acids: CAWSPGEETQYF. The CDR3 DNA sequence: TGTGCCTGGAGTCCAGGGGAAGAGACCCAGTACTTC.